These 3 T cell receptor beta chains originate from one sample sequenced in a study of OX40 agonist ivuxolimab in advanced cancers. Preparation of the library involved the immunoSEQ multiplex PCR assay. Entries here come from immuneACCESS through TCRdb and include only in-frame sequences with V and J called. Some clones fail to appear in such tables; in the studies checked, an unresolved V gene covers under half of the shortfall, and the cause of the remainder is unknown. The sample yields tens of thousands of clones; roughly 89% were counted once. Together, the top ten hold less than 8% of the sample. Sample: CD4+ or CD8+ T cells sorted from blood, taken in a trial of the OX40 agonist ivuxolimab. These receptor sequences come from an adult with an advanced solid tumor such as melanoma, head and neck, liver or kidney cancer.

The chain has TRBV19 and TRBJ2-3; D is uncertain. Germline CDR1 is LNHDA and CDR2 is SQIVND (reference sequence). The CDR3 is 14 amino acids. V lost 3 bases and J lost 1, with 8 bases in between. CDR3 region: CASSIKSGTDTQYF. The CDR3, as DNA: TGTGCCAGTAGTATCAAAAGCGGCACAGATACGCAGTATTTT.

The gene calls are TRBV5-1 and TRBJ1-3; D is undetermined. Trimming pared 2 bases from V and 0 bases from J, leaving 15 bases between. The CDR3 runs 17 residues. CDR1 and CDR2 (germline): SGHRS, YFSETQ. Written as DNA, the CDR3 is TGCGCCAGCAGCTTTACTGGCAGCTTGAGCTCTGGAAACACCATATATTTT. Amino acid sequence: CASSFTGSLSSGNTIYF.

This chain links TRBV4-1 with TRBJ2-5, with 9 bases that match TRBD2. Germline V lookup: CDR1 MGHRA, CDR2 YSYEKL. V was pared by 2 bases and J by 4 bases, with 8 bases of the junction left unmatched. There are 16 residues in the CDR3. Here the CDR3 reads CASSQRAGGIGETQYF. In DNA form, the CDR3 reads TGCGCCAGCAGCCAACGAGCGGGGGGCATTGGAGAGACCCAGTACTTC.